The 26 T cell receptor beta chains reported below all come from one sample, sequenced in a study of cytomegalovirus exposure and HLA in healthy donors. PCR employed 60 Vbeta and 13 Jbeta primers. Measured with immunoSEQ multiplex PCR; TCRdb has only the in-frame clones, and not every one. Of about 240,000 clones in the sample, 75% to 85% were seen once. Sample: PBMCs. These receptors all come from a woman aged 60-70 years in good health and CMV-seropositive.

The chain uses TRBV5-1 and TRBJ2-7; D is possibly TRBD2 (5 bases). The V gene's germline CDR1 is SGHRS and CDR2 YFSETQ. V was pared by 4 bases and J by 9 bases, with 14 bases between. The CDR3 has 12 amino acids. The CDR3 here is CASSSGSTGQYF. The CDR3, as DNA: TGCGCCAGCAGCAGTGGGAGTACGGGGCAGTACTTC.

The gene calls are TRBV5-8 and TRBJ1-1; 11 bases match TRBD1. Trimming cost V 5 bases and J 9 bases; bases outside gene matches: 6. The CDR3 sequence is 13 residues long. Germline CDR1 and CDR2: SGHTS and YDEGEE. The CDR3 nucleotides are TGTGCCAGCAGGTGGGACAGGGGGGGAAAAGCTTTCTTT. Protein product: CASRWDRGGKAFF.

The V and J genes are TRBV5-4 and TRBJ2-7; D is perhaps TRBD2 (5 bases). The CDR3 consists of 13 residues. Germline V gene lookup returns CDR1 SGHNT and CDR2 YYREEE (reference sequence). V lost 2 bases and J 5 bases, leaving 11 bases between the germline ends. The CDR3 region is CASSFISGDEQYF. The CDR3 region has the DNA TGTGCCAGCAGCTTCATATCCGGGGACGAGCAGTACTTC. The full variable domain, in which reference TRBV5-4 and TRBJ2-7 provide the parts outside the CDR3, is ETGVTQSPTHLIKTRGQQVTLRCSSQSGHNTVSWYQQALGQGPQFIFQYYREEENGRGNFPPRFSGLQFPNYSSELNVNALELDDSALYLCASSFISGDEQYFGPGTRLTVT.

V usage is TRBV6-1 and J usage is TRBJ2-2; 10 bases align to TRBD1. This CDR3 has 16 residues. In germline, CDR1 is MNHNS, CDR2 SASEGT. V lost 3 bases and J lost 5; bases outside the gene matches: 6. DNA for the CDR3: TGTGCCAGCAGTGACCCTGACAGGGGGCGAACCGGGGAGCTGTTTTTT. Encoded protein: CASSDPDRGRTGELFF.

In this sample, this clone turned up a few times. The rearrangement uses TRBV5-1 and TRBJ2-3, with TRBD2 matching 11 bases. Trimming took 4 bases from V and 3 from J; bases not matched to a gene: 10. Germline lookup yields CDR1 SGHRS and CDR2 YFSETQ. The CDR3 extends over 17 amino acids. DNA of the CDR3: TGCGCCAGCAGCCTAATGACTAGCGGGATTGGGACAGATACGCAGTATTTT. Translated: CASSLMTSGIGTDTQYF. Full variable domain (outside the CDR3, taken from reference TRBV5-1 and TRBJ2-3): KAGVTQTPRYLIKTRGQQVTLSCSPISGHRSVSWYQQTPGQGLQFLFEYFSETQRNKGNFPGRFSGRQFSNSRSEMNVSTLELGDSALYLCASSLMTSGIGTDTQYFGPGTRLTVL.

The genes are TRBV2 and TRBJ2-7; TRBD1 matches at 7 bases. The CDR3 is 13 residues long. The trim removed 11 bases at V and 3 bases at J, leaving 10 bases unmatched. Germline V lookup: CDR1 SNHLY, CDR2 FYNNEI. CDR3 sequence (DNA): TGTGCCGCCCTGGGGACAGTTTACTACGAGCAGTACTTC. This sequence encodes CAALGTVYYEQYF.

The chain has TRBV9 and TRBJ1-2; the match to TRBD1 covers 8 bases. Germline V CDR1 and CDR2: SGDLS, YYNGEE. CDR3 size: 13 residues. J was trimmed by 6 bases and V by 3 bases; bases with no gene match: 4. The CDR3 nucleotides read TGTGCCAGCAGCGCCGGGACAGGTGATGGCTACACCTTC. Translating it yields CASSAGTGDGYTF.

The chain joins TRBV30 to TRBJ1-2, with 9 bases lining up with TRBD1. CDR3 length: 15 residues. Germline assignment: CDR1 GTSNPN and CDR2 SVGIG (reference sequence). V was pared by 3 bases and J by 1 base, with 6 bases of the junction left unmatched. In DNA, the CDR3 is TGTGCCTGGAGCCCTAAGGGACAGGGTAACTATGGCTACACCTTC. Encoded protein: CAWSPKGQGNYGYTF.

CDR3 bases: TGCGCCAGCAGCTTGAATAGGGGATTCACAGATACGCAGTATTTT. It codes for CASSLNRGFTDTQYF. The V and J genes are TRBV5-1 and TRBJ2-3, with TRBD1 as a possible D gene (5 bases). There are 15 residues in the CDR3. CDR1 is SGHRS and CDR2 is YFSETQ in the germline V gene. V was trimmed by 1 base and J by 2 bases, leaving 11 bases between them.

V and J are TRBV5-1 and TRBJ2-1; D is undetermined. Germline CDR1 SGHRS, CDR2 YFSETQ. The CDR3 sequence is 15 residues long. V was trimmed by 3 bases and J by 2 bases, leaving 12 bases between them. The CDR3 spells CASSSMAVTYNEQFF. In DNA form, the CDR3 reads TGCGCCAGCAGCTCCATGGCCGTTACCTACAATGAGCAGTTCTTC.

The CDR3 here is CASSETYLLTYEQYF. The CDR3, as DNA: TGTGCCAGCAGTGAAACTTACTTGCTAACCTACGAGCAGTACTTC. This chain connects TRBV2 to TRBJ2-7, with D unclear. The CDR3 runs 15 residues. Germline CDR1 and CDR2: SNHLY and FYNNEI. Trimming shortened V by 2 bases and J by 2 bases, and 13 bases separated the two germline ends.

The chain recombines TRBV10-3 with TRBJ2-1, with a possible D match to TRBD1 (5 bases). Germline values: CDR1 ENHRY, CDR2 SYGVKD. Trimming removed 2 bases from V and 8 bases from J, with 13 bases in between. The CDR3 length is 14 residues. The CDR3 reads CAISERATRDEQFF. The CDR3 nucleotides are TGTGCCATCAGTGAGAGGGCTACCAGGGATGAGCAGTTCTTC.

This chain links TRBV19 with TRBJ2-7; D remains ambiguous. CDR3 size: 15 residues. Germline CDR1 is LNHDA and CDR2 is SQIVND (reference sequence). V lost 0 bases and J lost 7, with 16 bases in between. CDR3 loop: CASSIDLTRSEEQYF. CDR3 sequence (DNA): TGTGCCAGTAGTATAGATCTAACCCGTTCGGAGGAGCAGTACTTC. Full variable domain (missing parts from reference TRBV19 and TRBJ2-7): DGGITQSPKYLFRKEGQNVTLSCEQNLNHDAMYWYRQDPGQGLRLIYYSQIVNDFQKGDIAEGYSVSREKKESFPLTVTSAQKNPTAFYLCASSIDLTRSEEQYFGPGTRLTVT.

This clone was picked up a small number of times. The chain is built from TRBV27 and TRBJ1-5; 9 nucleotides line up with TRBD1. V shed 6 bases and J 0 bases; nucleotides not matched to a gene: 12. Germline CDR1 is MNHEY and CDR2 is SMNVEV (reference sequence). This CDR3 has 18 amino acids. The CDR3 DNA is TGTGCCAGCAGCGGGGACAGGGAGGGGGGTTATAGCAATCAGCCCCAGCATTTT. Protein sequence: CASSGDREGGYSNQPQHF.

V is TRBV7-9 and J is TRBJ2-1; perhaps TRBD2 as D (6 bases). Trimming took off 5 bases at V and 9 bases at J, with 23 bases between the two ends. The CDR3 sequence is 16 residues long. The germline V gene has CDR1 SEHNR and CDR2 FQNEAQ (reference sequence). CDR3 residues: CASSLSSGGRPGEQFF. CDR3 sequence (DNA): TGTGCCAGCAGCCTATCTTCCGGGGGAAGACCCGGTGAGCAGTTCTTC. Full variable domain (outside the CDR3, taken from reference TRBV7-9 and TRBJ2-1): DTGVSQNPRHKITKRGQNVTFRCDPISEHNRLYWYRQTLGQGPEFLTYFQNEAQLEKSRLLSDRFSAERPKGSFSTLEIQRTEQGDSAMYLCASSLSSGGRPGEQFFGPGTRLTVL.

The chain is built from TRBV25-1 and TRBJ2-1, with 13 bases identical to TRBD2. The V gene's germline CDR1 is MGHDK and CDR2 SYGVNS. This CDR3 is built from 14 residues. J gave up 5 bases and V 7 bases, and 2 bases lay outside the gene matches. Written as DNA, the CDR3 is TGTGCCAGCATGGGACTAGCGGGAAACAATGAGCAGTTCTTC. Translated: CASMGLAGNNEQFF. Drawing the rest from reference TRBV25-1 and TRBJ2-1, the complete variable domain is EADIYQTPRYLVIGTGKKITLECSQTMGHDKMYWYQQDPGMELHLIHYSYGVNSTEKGDLSSESTVSRIRTEHFPLTLESARPSHTSQYLCASMGLAGNNEQFFGPGTRLTVL.

The chain carries TRBV7-9 and TRBJ2-2, with TRBD2 matching over 9 bases. V lost 5 bases and J lost 5; bases outside the gene matches: 12. The CDR3 contains 17 residues. The germline gives CDR1 SEHNR, CDR2 FQNEAQ (reference sequence). This chain's CDR3 is CASSPIPSGRSTGELFF. The CDR3 DNA is TGTGCCAGCAGCCCAATACCAAGCGGGAGGAGTACCGGGGAGCTGTTTTTT.

The chain joins TRBV2 to TRBJ2-5; TRBD2 matches at 14 bases. Looked up from germline, CDR1 is SNHLY and CDR2 is FYNNEI. This CDR3 has 16 amino acids. V shed 5 bases, J shed 7 bases, and the junction held 9 bases outside the gene matches. DNA for the CDR3: TGTGCCAGCAGTACCGGGACTAGCGGGGGCACGGGGACCCAGTACTTC. Amino acid sequence: CASSTGTSGGTGTQYF.

This clone has a handful of counts. The chain employs TRBV4-1 and TRBJ1-4; D call uncertain. Per the germline V gene, CDR1 is MGHRA and CDR2 is YSYEKL. Trimming removed 1 base at V and 5 bases at J, with 5 bases between. This CDR3 contains 13 residues. The CDR3 protein is CASSQGGNEKLFF. DNA of the CDR3: TGCGCCAGCAGCCAAGGAGGGAATGAAAAACTGTTTTTT.

V gene TRBV9 combines with J gene TRBJ2-1; 11 positions match TRBD2. Trimming removed 7 bases from V and 5 bases from J; junction bases left unmatched: 14. The CDR3 contains 17 residues. CDR1 is SGDLS and CDR2 is YYNGEE in the germline V gene. As DNA, the CDR3 is TGTGCCAGCCCGTGGCGTAGCGGGAGGGCCCTCAACAATGAGCAGTTCTTC. Translating gives CASPWRSGRALNNEQFF.

This clone has more than one count but fewer than ten. V is TRBV18 and J is TRBJ2-3, with TRBD1 as a possible D gene (6 bases). The V gene's germline CDR1 is KGHSH and CDR2 LQKENI. Trimming removed 5 bases at V and 2 bases at J, with 14 bases between. The CDR3 consists of 15 residues. The CDR3 reads CASSADRRNTDTQYF. The CDR3 DNA sequence: TGTGCCAGCTCAGCCGACAGGAGGAACACAGATACGCAGTATTTT.

J is TRBJ1-2 and V is TRBV27; possibly TRBD1 for D (6 bases). CDR3 length: 13 amino acids. The ends were cut back, 2 bases at V and 8 bases at J, with 12 bases in the middle. Germline values: CDR1 MNHEY, CDR2 SMNVEV (reference sequence). The chain's CDR3 is CASSLEGVGGYTF. For the CDR3, the DNA is TGTGCCAGCAGTTTAGAGGGGGTTGGGGGCTACACCTTC.

This clone occurred a few times. The genes are TRBV9 and TRBJ1-1; 9 bases agree with TRBD1. This CDR3 is built from 15 residues. V was clipped by 3 bases and J by 5 bases; unmatched bases: 8. The germline gives CDR1 SGDLS, CDR2 YYNGEE. The CDR3 DNA reads as TGTGCCAGCAGCGGATCTACGGGACAGGGTACTGAAGCTTTCTTT. Protein product: CASSGSTGQGTEAFF.

V gene TRBV19 combines with J gene TRBJ1-1; TRBD1 matches at 7 bases. This CDR3 contains 19 residues. Germline assignment: CDR1 LNHDA and CDR2 SQIVND (reference sequence). The trim removed 2 bases at V and 1 base at J, leaving 16 bases unmatched. DNA of the CDR3: TGTGCCAGTAGTATACCCCGGCACCTCGAGGGGGCGACGAACACTGAAGCTTTCTTT. Translated, it gives CASSIPRHLEGATNTEAFF.

The chain links TRBV2 to TRBJ2-1, with TRBD2 matching 8 bases. V was clipped by 8 bases and J by 6 bases; unmatched bases: 9. This CDR3 is 14 amino acids long. CDR1 is SNHLY, CDR2 FYNNEI, per germline. Here the CDR3 reads CASGMAGGFNEQFF. CDR3 nucleotides: TGTGCCAGCGGCATGGCGGGAGGCTTCAATGAGCAGTTCTTC.

V gene TRBV10-3 combines with J gene TRBJ2-3; 12 bases fit TRBD2. The CDR3 runs to 16 residues. The junction had 11 bases not matched to a gene; V was cut back by 10 bases and J by 3 bases. Looked up from germline, CDR1 is ENHRY and CDR2 is SYGVKD. CDR3 sequence: CANARSSGRGTDTQYF. DNA of the CDR3: TGTGCCAACGCACGATCTAGCGGGAGGGGGACAGATACGCAGTATTTT.